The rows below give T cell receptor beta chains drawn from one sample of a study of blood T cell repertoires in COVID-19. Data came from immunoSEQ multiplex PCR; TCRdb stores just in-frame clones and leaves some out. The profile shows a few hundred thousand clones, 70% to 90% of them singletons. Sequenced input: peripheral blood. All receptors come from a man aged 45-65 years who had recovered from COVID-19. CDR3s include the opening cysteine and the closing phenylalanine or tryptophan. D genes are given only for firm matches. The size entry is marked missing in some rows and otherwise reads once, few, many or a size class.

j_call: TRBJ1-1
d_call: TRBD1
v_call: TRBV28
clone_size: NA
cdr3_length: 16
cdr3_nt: TGTGCCAGCAGTTCCTTGGACAGGGACATTTACACTGAAGCTTTCTTT
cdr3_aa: CASSSLDRDIYTEAFF

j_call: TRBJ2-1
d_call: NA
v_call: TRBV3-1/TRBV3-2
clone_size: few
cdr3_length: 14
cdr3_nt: TGTGCCAGCAGCCTAGTATCTAGAGGGAATGAGCAGTTCTTC
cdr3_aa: CASSLVSRGNEQFF

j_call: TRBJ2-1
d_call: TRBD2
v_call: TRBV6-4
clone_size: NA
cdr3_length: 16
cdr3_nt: TGTGCCAGCAGTCCCCGGACTAGCGGGAGGGGGCATGAGCAGTTCTTC
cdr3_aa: CASSPRTSGRGHEQFF

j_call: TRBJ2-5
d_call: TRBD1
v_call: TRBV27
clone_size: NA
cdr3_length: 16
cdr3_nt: TGTGCCAGCAGTCCCCCGGGACAGGGCCCCCTCCGGACCCAGTACTTC
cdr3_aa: CASSPPGQGPLRTQYF

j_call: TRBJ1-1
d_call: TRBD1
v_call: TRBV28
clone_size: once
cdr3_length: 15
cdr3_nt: TGTGCCACCAGAACTGACAGGGTCCGGAACACTGAAGCTTTCTTT
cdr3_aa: CATRTDRVRNTEAFF

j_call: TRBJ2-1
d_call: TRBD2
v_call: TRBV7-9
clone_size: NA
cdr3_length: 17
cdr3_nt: TGTGCCAGCAGCGAACAAACTAGCGCCCGCTCCTACAATGAGCAGTTCTTC
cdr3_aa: CASSEQTSARSYNEQFF

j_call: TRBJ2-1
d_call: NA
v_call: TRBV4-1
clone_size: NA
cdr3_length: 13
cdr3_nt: TGCGCCAGCAGCCAAGGTGCGGGGACTGAGCAGTTCTTC
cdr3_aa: CASSQGAGTEQFF

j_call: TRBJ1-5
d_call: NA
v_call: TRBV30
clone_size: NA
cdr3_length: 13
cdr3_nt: TGTGCCTGGAGTCCGGGTAACGGGCAGCCCCAGCATTTT
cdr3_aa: CAWSPGNGQPQHF

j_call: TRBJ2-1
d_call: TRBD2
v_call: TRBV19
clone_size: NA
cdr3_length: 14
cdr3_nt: TGTGCCAGTAGCCTTAGCGGGATCAGGAATGAGCAGTTCTTC
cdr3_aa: CASSLSGIRNEQFF

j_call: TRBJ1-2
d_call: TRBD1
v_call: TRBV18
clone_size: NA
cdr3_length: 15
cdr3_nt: TGTGCCAGCTCACCGGGACAGGATGGTGGCTATGGCTACACCTTC
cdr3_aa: CASSPGQDGGYGYTF

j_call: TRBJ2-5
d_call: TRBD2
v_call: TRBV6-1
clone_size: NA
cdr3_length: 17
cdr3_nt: TGTGCCAGCAGTGCCGAACTAGCGGGAGGTTACCAAGAGACCCAGTACTTC
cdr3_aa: CASSAELAGGYQETQYF

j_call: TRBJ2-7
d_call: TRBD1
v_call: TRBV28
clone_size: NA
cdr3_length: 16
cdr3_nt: TGTGCCAGCATCCCGGAGGGACAGGGTGTATTCTACGAGCAGTACTTC
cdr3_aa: CASIPEGQGVFYEQYF

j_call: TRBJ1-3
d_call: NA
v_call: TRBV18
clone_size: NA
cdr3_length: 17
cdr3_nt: TGTGCCAGCTCACCTTACCCAGAGGGTTCTGCTGGAAACACCATATATTTT
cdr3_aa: CASSPYPEGSAGNTIYF

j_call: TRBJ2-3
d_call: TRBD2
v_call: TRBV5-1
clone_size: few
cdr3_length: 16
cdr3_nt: TGCGCCAGCAGCTTGGCGGGCGGGAGAGGGGCAGATACGCAGTATTTT
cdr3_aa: CASSLAGGRGADTQYF

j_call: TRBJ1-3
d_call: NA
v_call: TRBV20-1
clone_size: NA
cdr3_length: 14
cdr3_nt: TGCAGTGCTAGTCGGTTAAGCTCTGGAAACACCATATATTTT
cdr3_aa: CSASRLSSGNTIYF

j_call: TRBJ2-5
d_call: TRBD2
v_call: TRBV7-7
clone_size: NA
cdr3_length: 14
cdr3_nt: TGTGCCAGCAGCCGGAGCGGCGGGAGCGAGACCCAGTACTTC
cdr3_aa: CASSRSGGSETQYF

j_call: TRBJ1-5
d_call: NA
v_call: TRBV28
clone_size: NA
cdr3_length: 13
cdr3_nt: TGTGCCAGCAGAGTGACAGGAAAGCAGCCCCAGCATTTT
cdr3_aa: CASRVTGKQPQHF

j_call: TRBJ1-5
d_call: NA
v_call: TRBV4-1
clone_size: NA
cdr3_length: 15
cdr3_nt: TGCGCCAGCAGCCAAGAGAGGGGGTTCAATCAGCCCCAGCATTTT
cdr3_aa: CASSQERGFNQPQHF

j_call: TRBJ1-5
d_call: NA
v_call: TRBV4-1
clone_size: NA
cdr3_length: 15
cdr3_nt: TGCGCCAGCAGCCATCGCGACAGAAGCAATCAGCCCCAGCATTTT
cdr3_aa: CASSHRDRSNQPQHF

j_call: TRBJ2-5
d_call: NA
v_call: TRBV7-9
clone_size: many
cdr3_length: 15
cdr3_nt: TGTGCCAGCAGTTCATACGGACAGATTGGGGAGACCCAGTACTTC
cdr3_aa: CASSSYGQIGETQYF

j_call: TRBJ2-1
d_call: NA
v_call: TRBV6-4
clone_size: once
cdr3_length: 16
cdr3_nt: TGTGCCAGCAGTGACACTAGCCGAAGCTCCTACAATGAGCAGTTCTTC
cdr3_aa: CASSDTSRSSYNEQFF

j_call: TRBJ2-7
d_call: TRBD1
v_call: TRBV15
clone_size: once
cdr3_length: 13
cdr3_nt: TGTGCCACCAGCAGAAACAGGGGAGCCGAGCAGTACTTC
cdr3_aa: CATSRNRGAEQYF

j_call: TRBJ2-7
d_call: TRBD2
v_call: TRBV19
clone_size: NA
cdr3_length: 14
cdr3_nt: TGTGCCAGGGGGGTAGCGGGCCTCCCCTACGAGCAGTACTTC
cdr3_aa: CARGVAGLPYEQYF

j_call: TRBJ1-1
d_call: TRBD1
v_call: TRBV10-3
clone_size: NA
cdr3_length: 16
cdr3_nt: TGTGCCATCAGCCAGAAACAGGGGGCAAGTGAGACTGAAGCTTTCTTT
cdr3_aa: CAISQKQGASETEAFF

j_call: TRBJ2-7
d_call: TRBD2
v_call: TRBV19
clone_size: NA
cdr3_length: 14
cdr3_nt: TGTGCCAGTAGTAGGGCTAGCGGGAGAGGGGAGCAGTACTTC
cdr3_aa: CASSRASGRGEQYF

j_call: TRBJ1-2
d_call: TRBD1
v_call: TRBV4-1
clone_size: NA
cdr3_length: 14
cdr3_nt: TGCGCCAGCAGCCAAGTTGGGACAGGGTATGGCTACACCTTC
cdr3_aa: CASSQVGTGYGYTF